The 20 T cell receptor beta chains reported below all come from one sample, sequenced in a study of blood T cells in healthy people across ages. Primers used in a second PCR of about 6 to 11 cycles were a sample-barcoded 5' primer and a J-beta primer mix. One entry per CDR3 protein, called by TCRdb with MiXCR from the 5' RACE reads. The data show approximately 730,000 distinct CDR3 sequences, around half seen once. The sequenced sample consisted of blood. Source of these receptors: a man at least 80 years old in good health.

This clonotype was seen only once. The chain links TRBV10-3 to TRBJ2-1, with D perhaps assigned TRBD1 or TRBD2 (5 bases each). This CDR3 is 15 amino acids long. V dropped 11 bases and J dropped 1 base, with 18 bases sitting between them. The germline gives CDR1 ENHRY, CDR2 SYGVKD. The CDR3 loop is CASLGAGVSYNEQFF. The CDR3 nucleotides read TGTGCCTCCCTCGGGGCCGGGGTTTCCTACAATGAGCAGTTCTTC.

This sequence joins TRBV21-1 and TRBJ2-4; the DNA was not compared with TRBD2, the D call given in the table. The DNA end is more similar to TRBJ2-7, so the J call may be wrong. TRBV21-1 is classified as a pseudogene. This CDR3 has 15 amino acids. The CDR3 sequence: CACSTSSGRAYEQYF. The CDR3 nucleotides are TGTGCCTGCAGCACGTCTAGCGGGAGGGCCTACGAGCAGTACTTC.

This clonotype was counted once. This may be a read error, as it is one base from a much larger clone. This chain links TRBV3-1 with TRBJ2-5; 7 bases fit TRBD2. Germline CDR1 reads LGHDT; CDR2 reads YNNKEL (reference sequence). The CDR3 is made up of 16 amino acids. V lost 1 base to trimming and J lost 3 bases; unmatched junction nucleotides: 8. The CDR3 bases are TGTGCCAGCAGCCAAGCTGGCGGGAGTGCGGAAGAGACCCAGTACTTC. Protein: CASSQAGGSAEETQYF.

In its sample, this clonotype was seen a few times. The V and J genes are TRBV30 and TRBJ2-6; D unclear. The length of the CDR3 is 15 residues. The V gene lost 0 bases and the J gene lost 0 bases, with 6 bases spanning the gap. Looked up from germline, CDR1 is GTSNPN and CDR2 is SVGIG (reference sequence). CDR3 DNA: TGTGCCTGGAGTGTTGGCAGCTCTGGGGCCAACGTCCTGACTTTC. Protein: CAWSVGSSGANVLTF. The full variable domain, its missing parts supplied by reference TRBV30 and TRBJ2-6, is SQTIHQWPATLVQPVGSPLSLECTVEGTSNPNLYWYRQAAGRGLQLLFYSVGIGQISSEVPQNLSASRPQDRQFILSSKKLLLSDSGFYLCAWSVGSSGANVLTFGAGSRLTVL.

V is TRBV18 and J is TRBJ2-7; 10 positions match TRBD2. The germline V gene has CDR1 KGHSH and CDR2 LQKENI. The CDR3 is 14 amino acids. Trimming cost V 4 bases and J 5 bases; bases outside gene matches: 5. The CDR3, as DNA: TGTGCCAGCTCACGGGCTAGCGGGAGCAACGAGCAGTACTTC. Its protein is CASSRASGSNEQYF.

This clonotype has just one count. The V gene is TRBV20-1, the J gene TRBJ1-2; perhaps TRBD1 as D (6 bases). CDR1 and CDR2 from the germline V gene are DFQATT and SNEGSKA (reference sequence). The CDR3 extends over 12 amino acids. V lost 2 bases and J 8 bases, leaving 12 bases between the germline ends. The CDR3 DNA reads TGCAGTGCTAGAAACAGGGCGAGCGGCTACACCTTC. Its translation is CSARNRASGYTF.

This clonotype has just a few counts. The chain links TRBV20-1 to TRBJ2-5; TRBD2 matches at 11 bases. Germline CDR1 reads DFQATT; CDR2 reads SNEGSKA (reference sequence). The CDR3 loop spans 15 amino acids. Trimming removed 6 bases from V and 6 bases from J; junction bases left unmatched: 12. CDR3 sequence reads: CSACSGREYEKTQYF. The CDR3 nucleotides read TGCAGTGCCTGTAGCGGGAGGGAATATGAGAAGACCCAGTACTTC.

Worth noting for this clonotype: One end of the junction fails to match germline, which may point to a read error. The chain combines TRBV29-1 with TRBJ1-2; tentative D call: TRBD1 (6 bases). The CDR3 loop spans 14 amino acids. In germline, CDR1 is SQVTM, CDR2 ANQGSEA. The CDR3 DNA is TGCAGCGTTGAGCGGCAGGGGACTAACTATGGCTACATCTTC. Translation: CSVERQGTNYGYIF.

In nucleotides, the CDR3 is TGCAGTGCTCTTAGCGGGAGGCTCTCCTACGAGCAGTACTTC. It specifies CSALSGRLSYEQYF. This chain joins TRBV20-1 and TRBJ2-7, with TRBD2 matching over 10 bases. CDR3 length: 14 amino acids. CDR1 DFQATT and CDR2 SNEGSKA come from the germline V gene (reference sequence). Trimming cost V 5 bases and J 0 bases; bases outside gene matches: 4.

This clonotype was detected only a few times. The chain carries TRBV24-1 and TRBJ2-6; D not certain. The ends were cut back, 3 bases at V and 3 bases at J, with 5 bases in the middle. The CDR3 length is 14 residues. Looked up from germline, CDR1 is KGHDR and CDR2 is SFDVKD. CDR3 DNA: TGTGCCACCAGTGATGACGGTGGGGCCAACGTCCTGACTTTC. It specifies CATSDDGGANVLTF.

This clonotype has just a few counts. The chain links TRBV5-5 to TRBJ1-2; 9 bases line up with TRBD1. Germline CDR1 and CDR2: SGHKS and YYEKEE (reference sequence). V shed 4 bases and J 6 bases; nucleotides not matched to a gene: 7. The CDR3 is 14 residues long. CDR3 region: CASSSTGTGNGYTF. The DNA for the CDR3 is TGTGCCAGCAGCAGCACCGGGACAGGGAATGGCTACACCTTC.

The rearrangement uses TRBV5-1 and TRBJ1-4; possible D gene TRBD1, 6 bases. V was trimmed by 1 base and J by 7 bases, leaving 14 bases between them. The germline gives CDR1 SGHRS, CDR2 YFSETQ. The CDR3 length is 15 residues. The CDR3 DNA reads TGCGCCAGCAGCTTGTCGGGGGGCGGAGGTGAAAAACTGTTTTTT. Protein sequence: CASSLSGGGGEKLFF.

V usage is TRBV12-3 or TRBV12-4 and J usage is TRBJ2-1, with D possibly being TRBD1 (6 bases). Trimming pared 5 bases from V and 8 bases from J, leaving 10 bases between. The CDR3 is 12 residues long. This chain's CDR3 is CASSLGQHEQFF. The CDR3 region has the DNA TGTGCCAGCAGTCTCGGACAGCATGAGCAGTTCTTC.

The rearrangement joins TRBV6-5 to TRBJ2-7; D perhaps matches TRBD2 (5 bases). CDR1 MNHEY and CDR2 SVGAGI come from the germline V gene. The ends were cut back, 8 bases at V and 4 bases at J, with 12 bases in the middle. CDR3 length: 12 amino acids. The CDR3 coding sequence is TGTGCCAGCGGATCTGGGGAGTACGAGCAGTACTTC. It translates to CASGSGEYEQYF.

The chain employs TRBV27 and TRBJ2-1; D is perhaps TRBD1 (6 bases). This CDR3 has 15 residues. V lost 5 bases and J lost 3, with 14 bases in between. Germline V gene lookup returns CDR1 MNHEY and CDR2 SMNVEV (reference sequence). The DNA of the CDR3 is TGTGCCAGCAGTCCACGGACAGCCCACTACAATGAGCAGTTCTTC. Amino acids: CASSPRTAHYNEQFF.

The chain has TRBV11-2 and TRBJ1-2; 8 bases match TRBD1. Trimming took 0 bases from V and 8 from J; bases not matched to a gene: 8. There are 15 residues in the CDR3. Germline V lookup: CDR1 SGHAT, CDR2 FQNNGV. The CDR3 is CASSLDLRTGQGYTF. The CDR3 DNA follows: TGTGCCAGCAGCTTAGATCTCAGGACAGGGCAAGGCTACACCTTC.

This clonotype was detected once. V gene TRBV7-9 combines with J gene TRBJ2-6; no reliable D call. Germline V gene data show CDR1 as SEHNR and CDR2 as FQNEAQ (reference sequence). With 2 bases removed from V and 0 bases from J, the gap between germline ends came to 5 bases. The CDR3 length is 15 residues. CDR3 protein: CASSLPDSGANVLTF. The CDR3 region has the DNA TGTGCCAGCAGCTTACCGGACTCTGGGGCCAACGTCCTGACTTTC.

This clonotype has more than one count but fewer than ten. The J gene is TRBJ1-2, the V gene TRBV2; the D is unclear. With 4 bases removed from V and 8 bases from J, the gap between germline ends came to 8 bases. CDR3 length: 11 residues. Germline V gene sequence: CDR1 SNHLY, CDR2 FYNNEI. Written as DNA, the CDR3 is TGTGCCAGCAGTGCATTACACGGCTACACCTTC. Protein product: CASSALHGYTF.

This clonotype was seen a few times. The chain employs TRBV20-1 and TRBJ2-5; the D is unclear. Trimming took 1 base from V and 4 from J, leaving 1 base between them. CDR3 length: 10 amino acids. Per the germline V gene, CDR1 is DFQATT and CDR2 is SNEGSKA (reference sequence). CDR3 loop: CSARAETQYF. The CDR3 DNA is TGCAGTGCTAGAGCAGAGACCCAGTACTTC.

The chain joins TRBV3-1 to TRBJ2-7; no firm D call. V was cut by 10 bases and J by 2 bases, with 12 bases left in between. Germline CDR1 LGHDT, CDR2 YNNKEL (reference sequence). The CDR3 contains 12 residues. As DNA, the CDR3 is TGTGCCACAGGAACGGATACCTACGAGCAGTACTTC. Its protein is CATGTDTYEQYF.